These 15 T cell receptor beta chains were all obtained from the same sample, sequenced in a study of blood T cell repertoires in COVID-19. Here immunoSEQ multiplex PCR was the method, and the copy in TCRdb shows in-frame clones only, minus some. This sample has around 100,000 clones, with about 89% found just once. Input material: peripheral blood. Every receptor here comes from a human donor in a cohort sampled during active COVID-19.

Here the CDR3 reads CASSPRGQGEQYF. The CDR3 nucleotides read TGTGCCAGCTCACCCAGGGGACAGGGGGAGCAGTACTTC. This rearrangement joins TRBV18 to TRBJ2-7; 10 positions match TRBD1. The CDR3 totals 13 residues. V gave up 3 bases and J gave up 7 bases; unmatched junction bases: 3. The germline CDR1 and CDR2 sequences are KGHSH and LQKENI.

J is TRBJ2-1 and V is TRBV6-5; D gene unclear. This CDR3 comprises 15 residues. Per the germline V gene, CDR1 is MNHEY and CDR2 is SVGAGI. The ends were cut back, 6 bases at V and 0 bases at J, with 12 bases in the middle. The CDR3 is CASRPRLNSYNEQFF. In nucleotides, the CDR3 is TGTGCCAGCAGGCCTAGACTCAACTCCTACAATGAGCAGTTCTTC.

The chain recombines TRBV5-6 with TRBJ1-2; possible D gene TRBD1, 6 bases. From germline, CDR1 is SGHDT and CDR2 YYEEEE. The V end was cut by 3 bases, the J end by 5 bases, with 14 bases between. CDR3 length: 14 amino acids. The CDR3 here is CASSSGTYAYGYTF. In DNA, the CDR3 is TGTGCCAGCAGCTCCGGGACATACGCGTATGGCTACACCTTC.

J is TRBJ2-7 and V is TRBV28; D possibly corresponds to TRBD2 (5 bases). Trimming left V 5 bases short and J 5 bases short, with 10 bases between. There are 12 residues in the CDR3. CDR1 MDHEN and CDR2 SYDVKM come from the germline V gene. The CDR3 spells CASSPLRDEQYF. CDR3 DNA: TGTGCCAGCAGTCCTCTGAGGGACGAGCAGTACTTC. The full variable domain, its missing parts supplied by reference TRBV28 and TRBJ2-7, is DVKVTQSSRYLVKRTGEKVFLECVQDMDHENMFWYRQDPGLGLRLIYFSYDVKMKEKGDIPEGYSVSREKKERFSLILESASTNQTSMYLCASSPLRDEQYFGPGTRLTVT.

V usage is TRBV21-1 and J usage is TRBJ2-7; TRBD1, the D gene given by the table, was not confirmed from the DNA. TRBV21-1 is a pseudogene locus. The CDR3 totals 15 residues. The CDR3 spells CASSKGGTGPYEQYF. The CDR3, as DNA: TGTGCCAGCAGCAAAGGCGGGACAGGGCCCTACGAGCAGTACTTC.

This chain connects TRBV3-1 (or the pseudogene TRBV3-2) to TRBJ2-1; 10 nucleotides match TRBD2. The CDR3 has 16 residues. Germline V gene sequence: CDR1 LGHDT, CDR2 YNNKEL (reference sequence). V lost 0 bases to trimming and J lost 9 bases; unmatched junction nucleotides: 8. The CDR3 nucleotides are TGTGCCAGCAGCCAAGATTGGGCTAGCGGGAGTCGTGAGCAGTTCTTC. This sequence encodes CASSQDWASGSREQFF.

The chain links TRBV7-8 to TRBJ1-5; D perhaps matches TRBD1 (5 bases). Trimming took 2 bases from V and 3 from J, leaving 17 bases between them. The CDR3 covers 17 residues. The germline V gene encodes CDR1 SGHVS and CDR2 FQNEAQ. CDR3: CASSLWGRAGNNQPQHF. CDR3 bases: TGTGCCAGCAGCTTATGGGGTAGGGCAGGGAACAATCAGCCCCAGCATTTT.

The chain is built from TRBV3-1 (or the pseudogene TRBV3-2) and TRBJ2-7, with 10 bases fitting TRBD2. Germline CDR1 is LGHDT and CDR2 is YNNKEL (reference sequence). This CDR3 has 16 residues. The trim removed 2 bases at V and 3 bases at J, leaving 7 bases unmatched. The DNA for the CDR3 is TGTGCCAGCAGCCAAAAGAATAGCGGGAGGTTCTACGAGCAGTACTTC. Encoded protein: CASSQKNSGRFYEQYF.

The chain has TRBV28 and TRBJ2-3; 10 bases agree with TRBD2. The CDR3 sequence is 16 residues long. From germline, CDR1 is MDHEN and CDR2 SYDVKM. The V and J ends lost 5 bases and 3 bases, in that order; junction bases with no gene match: 8. The CDR3 region has the DNA TGTGCCAGCAGTCCCGTTAGCGGGAGGTTGACAGATACGCAGTATTTT. It is translated as CASSPVSGRLTDTQYF.

This chain uses TRBV7-2 with TRBJ1-5, with D maybe TRBD1 (5 bases). CDR1 and CDR2 (germline): SGHTA, FQGNSA. The V end lost 5 bases, the J end lost 0 bases, and 11 bases lay between the germline ends. This CDR3 has 15 residues. CDR3: CASSGRGTSNQPQHF. The CDR3 DNA follows: TGTGCCAGCAGCGGAAGGGGCACTAGCAATCAGCCCCAGCATTTT.

This clone has more than one count but fewer than ten. This chain connects TRBV28 to TRBJ2-1; D is unresolved. The CDR3 is 14 residues long. With 2 bases removed from V and 5 bases from J, the gap between germline ends came to 10 bases. Germline assignment: CDR1 MDHEN and CDR2 SYDVKM. CDR3 nucleotide sequence: TGTGCCAGCAGTTTAGATCCGAGCCACAATGAGCAGTTCTTC. Its protein is CASSLDPSHNEQFF.

This chain connects TRBV5-1 to TRBJ2-7; 10 bases align to TRBD2. Per the germline V gene, CDR1 is SGHRS and CDR2 is YFSETQ. V was clipped by 4 bases and J by 4 bases; unmatched bases: 2. The CDR3 runs to 13 residues. CDR3 in DNA: TGCGCCAGCAGCCCTAGCGGGGGTTACGAGCAGTACTTC. This gives the protein CASSPSGGYEQYF.

The sample holds one count of this clone. The CDR3 coding sequence is TGCGCCAGCAGCCTCGGAGGGGGCGCGGATGGCTACACCTTC. It specifies CASSLGGGADGYTF. V and J are TRBV4-1 and TRBJ1-2; 7 bases fit TRBD1. CDR3 length: 14 residues. Germline V gives CDR1 MGHRA, CDR2 YSYEKL. V lost 4 bases, J lost 6 bases, and 8 bases stayed unmatched.

This clone was picked up a small number of times. The genes are TRBV10-3 and TRBJ2-1; 13 nucleotides line up with TRBD2. CDR3 length equals 19 residues. Trimming at V came to 0 bases and at J to 0 bases, leaving 5 bases not matched to a gene. Germline CDR1 ENHRY, CDR2 SYGVKD. The CDR3 DNA sequence: TGTGCCATCAGTGAGTCGGGACTAGCGGGGTTAAGCTCCTACAATGAGCAGTTCTTC. Encoded protein: CAISESGLAGLSSYNEQFF.

V and J are TRBV12-3 or TRBV12-4 and TRBJ1-1; D is perhaps TRBD1 (6 bases). There are 13 residues in the CDR3. V gave up 6 bases and J gave up 3 bases, with 11 bases separating them. CDR3 nucleotides: TGTGCCAGCAGGGTCGGGGGGCACACTGAAGCTTTCTTT. Protein product: CASRVGGHTEAFF.